This TCR beta chain was found in a study of identifying expanded T cells in peripheral blood. Only in-frame clones appear in the TCRdb table, and some are missing; sequencing was by immunoSEQ multiplex PCR. The table shows about 52,000 clones, with 65% to 90% occurring only once. This clone has more than one count but fewer than ten. The V and J ends lost 8 bases and 9 bases respectively, with 14 bases between them. Germline V gene sequence: CDR1 MNHEY, CDR2 SMNVEV (reference sequence). This CDR3 comprises 13 residues. The source material was blood. The receptor was isolated from a person aged 18-70 years in good health. The chain uses TRBV27 and TRBJ1-6; maybe TRBD1 (5 bases). The CDR3 is CASRIQEISPLHF. The CDR3 DNA reads TGTGCCAGCCGAATACAGGAGATTTCACCCCTCCACTTT.